One sample yielded the 25 T cell receptor beta chains listed below, sequenced in a study of T-cell reconstitution after alpha-beta-depleted transplantation in children listed by TCRdb under 2016. The library was prepared using PCR. Data came from an Illumina HiSeq 2500. TCR library preparation used molecular barcoding, with unique molecular identifiers applied to normalize quantification of the TCRbeta repertoire. TCRdb itself trimmed the public reads at Q25 with fastp, ran MiXCR and retained productive beta chains. All rows with the same CDR3 protein become a single entry with the most common DNA and genes. Recorded for this sample are about 440,000 distinct CDR3 sequences; approximately 42% of them occurred a single time. Roughly 27% of the sample comes from the top ten. Per the publication, the treatment or condition label means: allogeneic hematopoietic cell transplantation with graft depleted of TCRalphabeta T cells and CD19 B cells.

The input for sequencing was PBMCs, taken before TCRalphabeta/CD19-depleted stem cell transplant. These receptors all come from a girl aged 2 to 10 with aplastic anemia, due to receive a stem cell transplant.

The rearrangement uses TRBV20-1 and TRBJ2-7; D might be TRBD2 (6 bases). CDR1 and CDR2 (germline): DFQATT, SNEGSKA (reference sequence). The CDR3 has 12 amino acids. Trimming left V 5 bases short and J 5 bases short, with 13 bases between. CDR3: CSAGVAVHEQYF. Here the CDR3 DNA reads TGCAGTGCTGGAGTAGCGGTCCACGAGCAGTACTTC.

In this sample, this clonotype turned up many times. The CDR3, as DNA: TGTGCCACCAGCAGAGTTCATCTAGCCCGTCGCGGAGAGACCCAGTACTTC. Translating it yields CATSRVHLARRGETQYF. V usage is TRBV15 and J usage is TRBJ2-5; a weak D match, TRBD2 (5 bases). Trimming cost V 1 base and J 4 bases, with 19 bases left between them. The CDR3 extends over 17 amino acids. Germline loops: CDR1 LNHNV, CDR2 YYDKDF (reference sequence).

This clonotype was counted a few times. V gene TRBV10-2 combines with J gene TRBJ1-2; the D is unclear. Germline CDR1 WSHSY, CDR2 SAAADI. The CDR3 length is 13 residues. V was trimmed by 1 base and J by 4 bases, leaving 7 bases between them. The CDR3 is CASSEFRTYGYTF. The CDR3 DNA follows: TGCGCCAGCAGTGAGTTCCGAACCTATGGCTACACCTTC.

The chain is built from TRBV29-1 and TRBJ2-7; D is ambiguous. V lost 6 bases and J lost 0, with 12 bases in between. The V gene's germline CDR1 is SQVTM and CDR2 ANQGSEA. CDR3 size: 13 residues. CDR3 sequence (DNA): TGCAGCGTGATACTGCCCAACTCCTACGAGCAGTACTTC. Protein: CSVILPNSYEQYF.

The rearrangement links TRBV15 to TRBJ2-3, with D perhaps assigned TRBD1 or TRBD2 (5 bases each). Germline lookup yields CDR1 LNHNV and CDR2 YYDKDF (reference sequence). This CDR3 spans 16 amino acids. The V end lost 1 base, the J end lost 1 base, and 12 bases lay between the germline ends. The CDR3 nucleotides read TGTGCCACCAGCAGAGCCGGGTTGGGGGGCACAGATACGCAGTATTTT. Amino acids: CATSRAGLGGTDTQYF.

The chain is built from TRBV6-1 and TRBJ2-1; D is undetermined. From germline, CDR1 is MNHNS and CDR2 SASEGT. Trimming left V 8 bases short and J 14 bases short, with 25 bases between. The CDR3 runs to 14 residues. The CDR3 DNA follows: TGTGCCAGCGGCTCAACGGCGGTCCCCCGGATGGAGTTCTTC. Its translation: CASGSTAVPRMEFF.

This clonotype came up many times. The chain joins TRBV7-2 to TRBJ2-2; 7 bases map to TRBD1. CDR1 SGHTA and CDR2 FQGNSA come from the germline V gene. Trimming took 7 bases from V and 6 from J; bases not matched to a gene: 5. CDR3 size: 13 residues. The chain's CDR3 is CASTVTGPGELFF. The DNA for the CDR3 is TGTGCCAGCACCGTGACAGGGCCCGGGGAGCTGTTTTTT.

J is TRBJ2-3 and V is TRBV27; 7 bases align to TRBD2. The germline V gene encodes CDR1 MNHEY and CDR2 SMNVEV (reference sequence). The CDR3 sequence is 15 residues long. V was clipped by 4 bases and J by 2 bases; unmatched bases: 6. The chain's CDR3 is CASSSLAENTDTQYF. The CDR3 bases are TGTGCCAGCAGTTCGCTAGCGGAGAACACAGATACGCAGTATTTT.

This chain joins TRBV6-1 and TRBJ2-4; TRBD1 aligns across 8 bases. Losses at the gene ends were 4 bases for V and 3 bases for J; bases not matched to a gene: 8. The CDR3 consists of 16 residues. Germline V gene data show CDR1 as MNHNS and CDR2 as SASEGT. As DNA, the CDR3 is TGTGCCAGCAGTGGACTCCCACAGGGGGTCAAAAACATTCAGTACTTC. Translated, it gives CASSGLPQGVKNIQYF.

As to this clonotype: A much larger clone sits a single nucleotide away, making a read error possible. This chain joins TRBV28 and TRBJ2-5, with D hard to call. The CDR3 runs to 11 residues. CDR1 is MDHEN, CDR2 SYDVKM, per germline. The CDR3 DNA follows: TGTCCCAGCAGAGCGAAGGAGACCCAGTACTTC. It codes for CPSRAKETQYF.

The gene calls are TRBV15 and TRBJ2-3; D gene uncertain. The V end was cut by 5 bases, the J end by 3 bases, with 9 bases between. This CDR3 comprises 13 residues. In germline, CDR1 is LNHNV, CDR2 YYDKDF (reference sequence). The CDR3 DNA is TGTGCCACCAGCCCTGGAGCAACAGATACGCAGTATTTT. Translated, it gives CATSPGATDTQYF.

V usage is TRBV10-3 and J usage is TRBJ2-5, with a tentative D call TRBD2 (6 bases). V lost 9 bases, J lost 7 bases, and 18 bases lay in between. Germline CDR1 ENHRY, CDR2 SYGVKD. The CDR3 totals 13 residues. The CDR3 DNA follows: TGTGCCATGCGCGGGGCAAGTGGGGCGACCCAGTACTTC. The encoded protein is CAMRGASGATQYF.

The V gene is TRBV12-3 or TRBV12-4, the J gene TRBJ2-2; TRBD1 might be the D (5 bases). The CDR3 extends over 16 amino acids. V was shortened by 5 bases and J by 1 base, with 14 bases between the two germline ends. CDR3 region: CASSPQQVLNTGELFF. DNA of the CDR3: TGTGCCAGCAGTCCCCAACAGGTACTGAACACCGGGGAGCTGTTTTTT.

The chain recombines TRBV20-1 with TRBJ2-7; TRBD2 is a possible D gene (5 bases). Germline V gene sequence: CDR1 DFQATT, CDR2 SNEGSKA (reference sequence). Trimming removed 1 base from V and 3 bases from J, with 13 bases in between. The CDR3 covers 14 residues. CDR3 coding DNA: TGCAGTGCTAGAGGGGCGGGTTCGGACTACGAGCAGTACTTC. This gives the protein CSARGAGSDYEQYF.

This clonotype is a singleton in its sample. A junction end diverges from the germline sequence, so it may reflect a read error. The J gene is TRBJ2-7, the V gene TRBV6-5; 9 positions match TRBD2. CDR1 MNHEY and CDR2 SVGAGI come from the germline V gene. The CDR3 spans 17 residues. CDR3 bases: TGTGCCATCAGTTACTCGCGACGGGTAGCGGGAGCTTACGAGCAGTACTTC. Protein: CAISYSRRVAGAYEQYF.

The chain carries TRBV20-1 and TRBJ2-7; 11 positions agree with TRBD2. Germline-derived CDR1 and CDR2 are DFQATT and SNEGSKA (reference sequence). This CDR3 is 16 amino acids long. After removal of 0 bases from V and 1 base from J, the junction contained 5 bases not matched to a gene. The CDR3, as DNA: TGCAGTGCTAGAGATCAACTAGCGGGAGAGTCCTACGAGCAGTACTTC. Amino acids: CSARDQLAGESYEQYF.

This clonotype was detected a few times. The genes are TRBV6-5 and TRBJ2-3, with 10 nucleotides matching TRBD2. The length of the CDR3 is 19 residues. V was clipped by 2 bases and J by 0 bases; unmatched bases: 11. Germline values: CDR1 MNHEY, CDR2 SVGAGI. This CDR3 reads CASSYRLAGALPSTDTQYF. CDR3 coding DNA: TGTGCCAGCAGTTACAGGCTAGCGGGGGCCCTTCCTAGCACAGATACGCAGTATTTT.

This clonotype is a singleton in its sample. J is TRBJ2-1 and V is TRBV24-1; tentative D call: TRBD1 (6 bases). The CDR3 totals 13 residues. Germline V gives CDR1 KGHDR, CDR2 SFDVKD. V lost 2 bases to trimming and J lost 11 bases, with 12 bases between them. CDR3 sequence reads: CATSDSGTLKQFF. The CDR3 region has the DNA TGTGCCACCAGTGATTCCGGGACATTGAAGCAGTTCTTC.

This clonotype came up a few times. The rearrangement uses TRBV10-2 and TRBJ1-3, with 10 bases lining up with TRBD1. The V gene's germline CDR1 is WSHSY and CDR2 SAAADI. The CDR3 contains 15 residues. The V gene end was trimmed by 6 bases and the J gene end by 7 bases; junction bases not matched to a gene: 9. In DNA, the CDR3 is TGCGCCAGCAGACTAGCCGGGACAGGGGTGAACACCATATATTTT. It is translated as CASRLAGTGVNTIYF.

This clonotype was detected a few times. The CDR3 is CASSGNLADTQYF. The CDR3 bases are TGTGCCAGCAGCGGGAATCTCGCAGATACGCAGTATTTT. The chain carries TRBV2 and TRBJ2-3; TRBD2 is a possible D gene (5 bases). Trimming took off 6 bases at V and 4 bases at J, with 11 bases between the two ends. The germline gives CDR1 SNHLY, CDR2 FYNNEI. CDR3 length: 13 amino acids.

This clonotype was observed a handful of times. V gene TRBV20-1 combines with J gene TRBJ2-5; no definite D call. This CDR3 is 10 amino acids long. V was shortened by 4 bases and J by 4 bases, with 4 bases between the two germline ends. Germline CDR1 and CDR2: DFQATT and SNEGSKA (reference sequence). For the CDR3, the DNA is TGCAGTGCTAAAAGAGAGACCCAGTACTTC. Encoded protein: CSAKRETQYF.

This clonotype was detected only a few times. This sequence joins TRBV30 and TRBJ1-2; possible D gene TRBD1, 5 bases. Between the trimmed V and J ends, which lost 8 bases and 5 bases, there was a span of 12 bases. This CDR3 region has 11 residues. Germline CDR1 is GTSNPN and CDR2 is SVGIG (reference sequence). This CDR3 reads CAGGGEYGYTF. CDR3 DNA sequence: TGTGCCGGGGGTGGTGAATATGGCTACACCTTC. Full variable domain (remainder filled in from reference TRBV30 and TRBJ1-2): SQTIHQWPATLVQPVGSPLSLECTVEGTSNPNLYWYRQAAGRGLQLLFYSVGIGQISSEVPQNLSASRPQDRQFILSSKKLLLSDSGFYLCAGGGEYGYTFGSGTRLTVV.

This clonotype was observed many times. The chain joins TRBV3-1 to TRBJ2-5, with D possibly TRBD2 on 6 matching bases. The CDR3 loop spans 16 amino acids. In germline, CDR1 is LGHDT, CDR2 YNNKEL (reference sequence). V lost 0 bases, J lost 4 bases, and 15 bases lay in between. The CDR3 loop is CASSQEKSGVGETQYF. The CDR3 nucleotides are TGTGCCAGCAGCCAAGAAAAGTCGGGAGTCGGAGAGACCCAGTACTTC.

The table lists this clonotype with a few counts. The chain is built from TRBV7-3 and TRBJ2-1, with D hard to call. CDR1 is SGHTA, CDR2 FQGTGA, per germline. This CDR3 spans 16 amino acids. Trimming cost V 0 bases and J 2 bases, with 11 bases left between them. The CDR3, as DNA: TGTGCCAGCAGCTTAACGAGAGACTCCCCCTACAATGAGCAGTTCTTC. Protein: CASSLTRDSPYNEQFF.

The gene calls are TRBV5-1 and TRBJ2-5; D is undetermined. V lost 2 bases, J lost 1 base, and 9 bases lay in between. The germline CDR1 and CDR2 sequences are SGHRS and YFSETQ. The CDR3 contains 14 residues. CDR3 bases: TGCGCCAGCAGCTTAGGAGTAGGCCAAGAGACCCAGTACTTC. Its translation is CASSLGVGQETQYF.